The 14 T cell receptor beta chains in this list originate from one sample, sequenced in a study of neurological immune-mediated disorders (dated by TCRdb to about 2019). Libraries were prepared through 5' RACE. Sequenced using an Illumina HiSeq 2500. The raw public reads went through TCRdb reprocessing: fastp at Q25, MiXCR clone calling, in-frame beta chains kept. Every distinct CDR3 protein forms one entry, paired with its most common genes and DNA. This sample is represented by tens of thousands of distinct CDR3 sequences; around 3.1% of them were singletons. The ten largest clones capture about 4% of the sample. The sample consisted of PBMCs. The receptors come from a man aged 35-49 years with multiple sclerosis.

This clonotype was counted at least ten times. The V gene is TRBV5-5, the J gene TRBJ2-4; D unresolved. This CDR3 has 15 amino acids. The V end was cut by 3 bases, the J end by 0 bases, with 10 bases between. The V gene's germline CDR1 is SGHKS and CDR2 YYEKEE (reference sequence). The CDR3, as DNA: TGTGCCAGCAGCTCCCAGCTTCTAGCCAAAAACATTCAGTACTTC. It translates to CASSSQLLAKNIQYF.

This clonotype was found many times. CDR3 coding DNA: TGTGCCATCAGTGAGCGGGGTGGGTTTGGAAACACCATATATTTT. Residues: CAISERGGFGNTIYF. V and J are TRBV10-3 and TRBJ1-3, with D hard to call. Looked up from germline, CDR1 is ENHRY and CDR2 is SYGVKD. Trimming took 2 bases from V and 3 from J, leaving 11 bases between them. The CDR3 runs 15 residues.

Ten or more counts support this clonotype. The V and J genes are TRBV5-1 and TRBJ1-1; D is ambiguous. Trimming removed 0 bases from V and 5 bases from J, with 14 bases in between. Germline CDR1 is SGHRS and CDR2 is YFSETQ. The CDR3 length is 15 residues. CDR3 loop: CASSLEAGAGTEAFF. CDR3 sequence (DNA): TGCGCCAGCAGCTTGGAGGCAGGAGCGGGGACTGAAGCTTTCTTT.

There are many counts of this clonotype. The rearrangement joins TRBV11-1 to TRBJ1-1, with 7 bases that match TRBD1. Germline assignment: CDR1 SGHAT and CDR2 FQDESV (reference sequence). The trim removed 4 bases at V and 4 bases at J, leaving 9 bases unmatched. This CDR3 spans 15 amino acids. The CDR3 DNA sequence: TGTGCCAGCAGCTCAGCCATTGACAGGGCCACTGAAGCTTTCTTT. Translating gives CASSSAIDRATEAFF.

Ten or more counts support this clonotype. This rearrangement joins TRBV28 to TRBJ1-2; D unclear. This CDR3 is built from 15 residues. Trimming stripped 4 bases from V and 4 bases from J, with 16 bases between. CDR1 and CDR2 (germline): MDHEN, SYDVKM. The chain's CDR3 is CASSSGRAKGYGYTF. The CDR3 DNA reads TGTGCCAGCAGTTCCGGACGCGCTAAAGGCTATGGCTACACCTTC.

As for this clonotype: A much more abundant neighbour one base away suggests this may be a read error. The chain employs TRBV7-9 and TRBJ2-7, with unresolved D. V was pared by 2 bases and J by 6 bases, with 11 bases between. This CDR3 contains 13 residues. Germline assignment: CDR1 SEHNR and CDR2 FQNEAQ (reference sequence). The CDR3 protein is CASSLKNFGEQYF. CDR3 sequence (DNA): TGTGCCAGCAGCTTAAAAAATTTCGGCGAGCAGTACTTC.

In this sample, this clonotype turned up many times. The chain links TRBV10-2 to TRBJ2-7; a weak D match, TRBD1 (6 bases). The germline V gene encodes CDR1 WSHSY and CDR2 SAAADI. Trimming took 6 bases from V and 6 from J, leaving 18 bases between them. This CDR3 spans 14 amino acids. In DNA form, the CDR3 reads TGCGCCAGCAGGAGGGGACATCCCAAGGGCGAGCAGTACTTC. It yields the protein CASRRGHPKGEQYF.

This clonotype showed up many times. The V and J genes are TRBV20-1 and TRBJ2-3, with D perhaps TRBD1 or TRBD2 (5 bases each). Germline V gene data show CDR1 as DFQATT and CDR2 as SNEGSKA (reference sequence). Trimming took off 3 bases at V and 6 bases at J, with 7 bases between the two ends. The length of the CDR3 is 11 residues. The CDR3 DNA reads as TGCAGTGCTAGCGGGGCCGATACGCAGTATTTT. Translated, it gives CSASGADTQYF.

This clonotype showed up many times. This chain joins TRBV20-1 and TRBJ2-7; TRBD1 aligns across 10 bases. V shed 2 bases and J 4 bases; nucleotides not matched to a gene: 5. The CDR3 length is 14 residues. Germline V CDR1 and CDR2: DFQATT, SNEGSKA (reference sequence). CDR3 in amino acids: CSARSTGGSYEQYF. CDR3 coding DNA: TGCAGTGCTAGATCGACAGGGGGCTCTTACGAGCAGTACTTC.

In this sample, this clonotype turned up many times. The V gene is TRBV20-1, the J gene TRBJ1-2, with 7 bases fitting TRBD1. Germline V gene sequence: CDR1 DFQATT, CDR2 SNEGSKA (reference sequence). This CDR3 has 15 amino acids. Trimming at V came to 0 bases and at J to 6 bases, leaving 10 bases not matched to a gene. CDR3 loop: CSAREQGQWRDGYTF. The CDR3 DNA reads TGCAGTGCTAGAGAACAGGGACAGTGGAGGGATGGCTACACCTTC.

By share, this clonotype ranks as large (0.1 to 1%). This chain uses TRBV20-1 with TRBJ1-2; the D gene is possibly TRBD1 (6 bases). V lost 6 bases and J 8 bases, leaving 19 bases between the germline ends. CDR1 and CDR2 from the germline V gene are DFQATT and SNEGSKA (reference sequence). This CDR3 comprises 13 residues. The CDR3 reads CSALGGADRGYTF. CDR3 bases: TGCAGTGCCCTCGGGGGGGCGGATCGCGGCTACACCTTC.

V is TRBV11-2 and J is TRBJ1-1; 7 nucleotides agree with TRBD1. CDR1 is SGHAT, CDR2 FQNNGV, per germline. CDR3 size: 15 residues. The V gene end was trimmed by 4 bases and the J gene end by 0 bases; junction bases not matched to a gene: 5. The CDR3 region has the DNA TGTGCCAGCAGCTCAGGACAGGTGATGAACACTGAAGCTTTCTTT. Amino acids: CASSSGQVMNTEAFF. Drawing the rest from reference TRBV11-2 and TRBJ1-1, the complete variable domain is EAGVAQSPRYKIIEKRQSVAFWCNPISGHATLYWYQQILGQGPKLLIQFQNNGVVDDSQLPKDRFSAERLKGVDSTLKIQPAKLEDSAVYLCASSSGQVMNTEAFFGQGTRLTVV.

This clonotype was found many times. This sequence joins TRBV5-1 and TRBJ1-4; TRBD1 matches at 8 bases. Germline V gives CDR1 SGHRS, CDR2 YFSETQ. This CDR3 is 18 amino acids long. J was trimmed by 5 bases and V by 2 bases; bases with no gene match: 14. CDR3 coding DNA: TGCGCCAGCAGCTTCCGGGACAGGAATGCTATCTTCAATGAAAAACTGTTTTTT. This encodes CASSFRDRNAIFNEKLFF.

This clonotype was observed many times. V and J are TRBV20-1 and TRBJ2-3; maybe TRBD2 (5 bases). Looked up from germline, CDR1 is DFQATT and CDR2 is SNEGSKA (reference sequence). The ends were cut back, 6 bases at V and 2 bases at J, with 18 bases in the middle. This CDR3 has 15 residues. The CDR3 DNA is TGCAGTGCCCCGCGGGCGGAGACTGTCACAGATACGCAGTATTTT. It is translated as CSAPRAETVTDTQYF.